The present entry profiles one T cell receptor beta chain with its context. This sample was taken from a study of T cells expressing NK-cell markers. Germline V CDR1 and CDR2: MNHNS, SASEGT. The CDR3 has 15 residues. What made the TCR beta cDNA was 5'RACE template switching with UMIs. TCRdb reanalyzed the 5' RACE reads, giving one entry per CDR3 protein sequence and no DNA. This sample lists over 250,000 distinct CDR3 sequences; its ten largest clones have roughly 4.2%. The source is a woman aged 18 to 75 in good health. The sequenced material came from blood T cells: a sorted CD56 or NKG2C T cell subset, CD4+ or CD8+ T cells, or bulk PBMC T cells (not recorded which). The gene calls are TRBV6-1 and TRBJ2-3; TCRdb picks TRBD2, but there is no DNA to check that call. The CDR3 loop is CATETGLAARDTQYF.